One sample yielded the 27 T cell receptor beta chains listed below, sequenced in a study of blood T cell repertoires in COVID-19. Produced via immunoSEQ multiplex PCR; TCRdb's table is partial and in-frame only. Of over 80,000 clones listed, approximately 90% are singletons. The sequencing sample was made of peripheral blood. Every receptor here comes from a man in his 60s with acute or convalescent COVID-19.

J is TRBJ2-1 and V is TRBV9, with D uncertain. Germline V CDR1 and CDR2: SGDLS, YYNGEE. The V end lost 1 base, the J end lost 5 bases, and 13 bases lay between the germline ends. CDR3 length: 15 amino acids. The CDR3 loop reads CASSVNPVPDNEQFF. In DNA form, the CDR3 reads TGTGCCAGCAGCGTAAATCCCGTTCCGGACAATGAGCAGTTCTTC.

The chain is built from TRBV4-1 and TRBJ1-1, with TRBD1 as a possible D gene (6 bases). With 0 bases removed from V and 4 bases from J, the gap between germline ends came to 12 bases. CDR1 and CDR2 from the germline V gene are MGHRA and YSYEKL. This CDR3 comprises 15 residues. The CDR3 DNA reads as TGCGCCAGCAGCCAAGACAGGGGAACAATCACTGAAGCTTTCTTT. Amino acid sequence: CASSQDRGTITEAFF.

V and J are TRBV10-3 and TRBJ2-1; 14 nucleotides line up with TRBD2. The CDR3 extends over 14 amino acids. The germline CDR1 and CDR2 sequences are ENHRY and SYGVKD. Losses at the gene ends were 6 bases for V and 8 bases for J; bases not matched to a gene: 3. The CDR3 coding sequence is TGTGCCATCAGAGGGGGACTAGCGGGGGATGAGCAGTTCTTC. It specifies CAIRGGLAGDEQFF.

This rearrangement joins TRBV18 to TRBJ1-4; D remains unclear. V lost 2 bases, J lost 8 bases, and 6 bases lay in between. CDR3 length: 12 residues. Germline assignment: CDR1 KGHSH and CDR2 LQKENI. Here the CDR3 DNA reads TGTGCCAGCTCACCAACAAACGAAAAACTGTTTTTT. Its protein product is CASSPTNEKLFF.

This chain uses TRBV7-2 with TRBJ2-3; 16 nucleotides agree with TRBD2. J gave up 3 bases and V 6 bases, and 9 bases lay outside the gene matches. Germline V CDR1 and CDR2: SGHTA, FQGNSA. The CDR3 covers 18 residues. The CDR3 region is CASRPTGTSGRATDTQYF. The CDR3 DNA reads as TGTGCCAGCAGACCCACCGGGACTAGCGGGAGGGCTACAGATACGCAGTATTTT. Looking up the rest from reference TRBV7-2 and TRBJ2-3 gives the full variable domain: GAGVSQSPSNKVTEKGKDVELRCDPISGHTALYWYRQSLGQGLEFLIYFQGNSAPDKSGLPSDRFSAERTGGSVSTLTIQRTQQEDSAVYLCASRPTGTSGRATDTQYFGPGTRLTVL.

The V and J genes are TRBV28 and TRBJ2-7; D might be TRBD1 (5 bases). V was clipped by 8 bases and J by 0 bases, with 14 bases between them. CDR1 MDHEN and CDR2 SYDVKM come from the germline V gene. The CDR3 has 14 residues. CDR3 sequence: CASGPQGGSYEQYF. As DNA, the CDR3 is TGTGCCAGCGGACCCCAGGGCGGCTCCTACGAGCAGTACTTC. The variable domain in full, with the rest retrieved from reference TRBV28 and TRBJ2-7, is DVKVTQSSRYLVKRTGEKVFLECVQDMDHENMFWYRQDPGLGLRLIYFSYDVKMKEKGDIPEGYSVSREKKERFSLILESASTNQTSMYLCASGPQGGSYEQYFGPGTRLTVT.

The chain couples TRBV13 to TRBJ2-2, with D possibly TRBD2 on 6 matching bases. Trimming left V 4 bases short and J 8 bases short, with 14 bases between. From germline, CDR1 is PRHDT and CDR2 FYEKMQ (reference sequence). The CDR3 length is 14 residues. The CDR3 coding sequence is TGTGCCAGCAGCTCTGGACTACCCCCTGGGGAGCTGTTTTTT. Translation: CASSSGLPPGELFF.

This clone was recorded once. The V and J genes are TRBV29-1 and TRBJ2-1, with D possibly TRBD2 on 5 matching bases. In germline, CDR1 is SQVTM, CDR2 ANQGSEA. Trimming stripped 4 bases from V and 0 bases from J, with 28 bases between. This CDR3 comprises 20 residues. CDR3 sequence (DNA): TGCAGCGTTGTAGGCCACCTTATAGAGGGAATGAGAAGCTCCTACAATGAGCAGTTCTTC. This translates into CSVVGHLIEGMRSSYNEQFF.

V gene TRBV5-4 combines with J gene TRBJ2-1; D gene unclear. The germline V and J ends were trimmed by 1 base and 1 base, with 9 bases remaining between them. Germline-derived CDR1 and CDR2 are SGHNT and YYREEE (reference sequence). The CDR3 covers 15 residues. This chain's CDR3 is CASSLSGLSYNEQFF. The CDR3 coding sequence is TGTGCCAGCAGCTTGAGTGGGCTTTCCTACAATGAGCAGTTCTTC. The full variable domain, its missing parts supplied by reference TRBV5-4 and TRBJ2-1, is ETGVTQSPTHLIKTRGQQVTLRCSSQSGHNTVSWYQQALGQGPQFIFQYYREEENGRGNFPPRFSGLQFPNYSSELNVNALELDDSALYLCASSLSGLSYNEQFFGPGTRLTVL.

The V gene is TRBV27, the J gene TRBJ1-6; TRBD1 matches at 8 bases. Germline-derived CDR1 and CDR2 are MNHEY and SMNVEV (reference sequence). This CDR3 spans 17 amino acids. Trimming cost V 2 bases and J 7 bases; bases outside gene matches: 10. CDR3 bases: TGTGCCAGCAGTTTAAGTTGGGACAGGCTCTTAAATTCACCCCTCCACTTT. It codes for CASSLSWDRLLNSPLHF.

CDR3: CASSFPAGGPDEQYF. The CDR3 DNA reads as TGTGCCAGCAGTTTTCCAGCGGGAGGGCCCGACGAGCAGTACTTC. This chain links TRBV28 with TRBJ2-7; TRBD2 matches 10 bases. The CDR3 runs to 15 residues. The germline V gene has CDR1 MDHEN and CDR2 SYDVKM. The V segment lost 3 bases and the J segment 5 bases; nucleotides outside the gene matches: 7.

The chain couples TRBV25-1 to TRBJ2-5; tentatively, D is TRBD2 (5 bases). V gave up 5 bases and J gave up 5 bases, with 27 bases separating them. CDR3 size: 18 residues. Germline assignment: CDR1 MGHDK and CDR2 SYGVNS. The CDR3 DNA sequence: TGTGCCAGCAGTCCACGCTCCGAGCTAGGGCTAGCTGGTGAGACCCAGTACTTC. Its protein product is CASSPRSELGLAGETQYF.

The V and J genes are TRBV2 and TRBJ1-3; D call uncertain. The CDR3 has 14 amino acids. CDR1 is SNHLY, CDR2 FYNNEI, per germline. Trimming removed 4 bases at V and 1 base at J, with 8 bases between. This chain's CDR3 is CASSATDSGNTIYF. The CDR3 DNA follows: TGTGCCAGCAGTGCCACAGATTCTGGAAACACCATATATTTT.

This rearrangement joins TRBV3-1 (or the pseudogene TRBV3-2) to TRBJ2-7, with D tentatively TRBD2 (5 bases). This CDR3 is built from 12 residues. Trimming left V 4 bases short and J 6 bases short, with 10 bases between. Germline CDR1 reads LGHDT; CDR2 reads YNNKEL (reference sequence). The CDR3 spells CASSREAGEQYF. The CDR3 DNA reads TGTGCCAGCAGCCGTGAGGCGGGCGAGCAGTACTTC.

The chain uses TRBV18 and TRBJ2-3; TRBD1 might be the D (6 bases). The CDR3 totals 15 residues. Germline V gene data show CDR1 as KGHSH and CDR2 as LQKENI. The V end was cut by 6 bases, the J end by 0 bases, with 13 bases between. The CDR3 nucleotides read TGTGCCAGCTCGCTACAGGGTCCGAGCACAGATACGCAGTATTTT. Encoded protein: CASSLQGPSTDTQYF.

This sequence joins TRBV7-2 and TRBJ1-6, with 8 bases fitting TRBD1. Trimming at V came to 1 base and at J to 9 bases, leaving 8 bases not matched to a gene. CDR3 length: 16 amino acids. Germline loops: CDR1 SGHTA, CDR2 FQGNSA. The CDR3 region is CASSLEGQGSGSPLHF. CDR3 DNA sequence: TGTGCCAGCAGCTTAGAAGGACAGGGCTCTGGTTCACCCCTCCACTTT.

This rearrangement joins TRBV5-5 to TRBJ2-3; 8 bases align to TRBD1. The CDR3 contains 17 residues. Per germline, CDR1 SGHKS and CDR2 YYEKEE (reference sequence). V gave up 2 bases and J gave up 5 bases; unmatched junction bases: 13. The CDR3 sequence: CASSFLSGGGQQDTQYF. DNA for the CDR3: TGTGCCAGCAGCTTCTTATCAGGGGGCGGACAGCAAGATACGCAGTATTTT. The full variable domain, completed using reference TRBV5-5 and TRBJ2-3, is DAGVTQSPTHLIKTRGQQVTLRCSPISGHKSVSWYQQVLGQGPQFIFQYYEKEERGRGNFPDRFSARQFPNYSSELNVNALLLGDSALYLCASSFLSGGGQQDTQYFGPGTRLTVL.

The chain employs TRBV28 and TRBJ2-6; TRBD2 matches 8 bases. The V and J ends lost 0 bases and 0 bases, in that order; junction bases with no gene match: 4. The CDR3 consists of 18 residues. The germline gives CDR1 MDHEN, CDR2 SYDVKM. CDR3 in DNA: TGTGCCAGCAGTTTATGGGCGGGAGGCTTCTCTGGGGCCAACGTCCTGACTTTC. Its protein product is CASSLWAGGFSGANVLTF.

This clone was detected only a few times. The CDR3 protein is CASSIGTSGSNEQFF. CDR3 coding DNA: TGTGCCAGCAGCATCGGGACTAGCGGGAGTAATGAGCAGTTCTTC. This rearrangement joins TRBV11-2 to TRBJ2-1; 14 bases are a match to TRBD2. V dropped 5 bases and J dropped 7; count of bases not matched to a gene: 4. Germline V CDR1 and CDR2: SGHAT, FQNNGV. This CDR3 is built from 15 residues.

This clone occurred once. The chain recombines TRBV14 with TRBJ1-5; 12 nucleotides line up with TRBD1. With 3 bases clipped from V and 3 bases from J, the junction kept 12 bases outside the gene matches. The germline gives CDR1 SGHDN, CDR2 FVKESK. The CDR3 has 19 amino acids. CDR3 in amino acids: CASSQYTRDRGQSNQPQHF. The DNA for the CDR3 is TGTGCCAGCAGCCAGTATACTCGGGACAGGGGGCAGTCCAATCAGCCCCAGCATTTT.

The chain joins TRBV3-1 (or the pseudogene TRBV3-2) to TRBJ2-1; 8 nucleotides align to TRBD1. Germline CDR1 is LGHDT and CDR2 is YNNKEL (reference sequence). This CDR3 is built from 14 residues. Losses at the gene ends were 3 bases for V and 6 bases for J; bases not matched to a gene: 4. CDR3 sequence: CASSHRGLGNEQFF. The DNA of the CDR3 is TGTGCCAGCAGCCACAGGGGGCTAGGCAATGAGCAGTTCTTC.

The chain couples TRBV10-1 to TRBJ2-5; TRBD1 matches at 9 bases. The junction had 9 bases not matched to a gene; V was cut back by 2 bases and J by 5 bases. The CDR3 is made up of 16 amino acids. CDR1 WNHNN and CDR2 SYGVQD come from the germline V gene (reference sequence). CDR3 loop: CASSEPYRGQDETQYF. The CDR3 DNA is TGCGCCAGCAGTGAGCCGTACAGGGGGCAGGATGAGACCCAGTACTTC.

The chain links TRBV7-9 to TRBJ2-2; D is perhaps TRBD1 (5 bases). The germline V and J ends were trimmed by 2 bases and 5 bases, with 6 bases remaining between them. Germline V lookup: CDR1 SEHNR, CDR2 FQNEAQ (reference sequence). The CDR3 is 13 amino acids. The CDR3 DNA reads TGTGCCAGCAGCTTATCAGGGACCGGGGAGCTGTTTTTT. Protein sequence: CASSLSGTGELFF.

J is TRBJ1-2 and V is TRBV2; D is perhaps TRBD1 (6 bases). The CDR3 spans 15 residues. Looked up from germline, CDR1 is SNHLY and CDR2 is FYNNEI. V lost 3 bases to trimming and J lost 4 bases, with 15 bases between them. CDR3 in amino acids: CASSEGAAGFYGYTF. Written as DNA, the CDR3 is TGTGCCAGCAGTGAGGGGGCAGCCGGTTTCTATGGCTACACCTTC.

The chain combines TRBV28 with TRBJ2-3, with D maybe TRBD1 (5 bases). CDR3 length: 15 residues. V was shortened by 4 bases and J by 3 bases, with 14 bases between the two germline ends. The germline CDR1 and CDR2 sequences are MDHEN and SYDVKM. CDR3 DNA sequence: TGTGCCAGCAGTTCTGCAGGCGCAGGGACAGATACGCAGTATTTT. As protein: CASSSAGAGTDTQYF.

In nucleotides, the CDR3 is TGTGCCAGCAGCTTTTTCGGGACTAACTACGAGCAGTACTTC. Translation: CASSFFGTNYEQYF. The chain carries TRBV7-8 and TRBJ2-7, with 7 bases fitting TRBD2. CDR3 size: 14 residues. Germline CDR1 SGHVS, CDR2 FQNEAQ. After removal of 3 bases from V and 3 bases from J, the junction contained 5 bases not matched to a gene.

This rearrangement joins TRBV30 to TRBJ1-1; D is ambiguous. Between the trimmed V and J ends, which lost 1 base and 5 bases, there was a span of 5 bases. The CDR3 has 11 amino acids. The V gene's germline CDR1 is GTSNPN and CDR2 SVGIG (reference sequence). The CDR3 region is CAWSALTEAFF. The DNA of the CDR3 is TGTGCCTGGAGTGCCCTTACTGAAGCTTTCTTT.